This TCR beta chain was sequenced for a study of blood T cell repertoires in COVID-19. The protocol was immunoSEQ multiplex PCR, while the TCRdb copy is restricted to in-frame clones and leaves out a portion. The sample carries 200,000 to 250,000 clones, over 75% recorded once. Germline lookup yields CDR1 SEHNR and CDR2 FQNEAQ (reference sequence). The CDR3 runs to 14 residues. V lost 4 bases and J lost 0, with 8 bases in between. The sequenced sample consisted of PBMCs or T cells enriched from blood (not recorded which). The TCR comes from a woman aged 60-75 years who had recovered from COVID-19. The chain joins TRBV7-9 to TRBJ2-3, with D perhaps matching TRBD2 (5 bases). The CDR3 region has the DNA TGTGCCAGCAGCTCCTCGGGGAGCACAGATACGCAGTATTTT. Translating it yields CASSSSGSTDTQYF.